The T cell receptor beta chain described here comes from a study of T cell responses to AZD1222 COVID-19 vaccine. Study-wide results and limits: Along spike, vaccine-associated CD4 TCRs were found throughout, with dominance at 160-218 and 743-854. White British donors predominated, females outnumbered males, and clonal diversity was possibly underestimated. Rises in breadth and depth of Spike-specific TCRs came after two AZD1222 doses. There were repertoire samples only from the period after the peak T cell response.

Libraries were prepared by immunoSEQ multiplex PCR; TCRdb keeps only in-frame clonotypes and omits some of them. The sample carries 150,000 or so clones, nearly 95% recorded once. The CDR3 spans 15 residues. V lost 5 bases, J lost 4 bases, and 17 bases lay in between. Germline V gives CDR1 MNHEY, CDR2 SVGEGT. About this clone: Its matching antigen is unknown.

Sequencing used peripheral blood, obtained 28 days after the second AZD1222 dose. This clonotype was sampled from an adult who received the AZD1222 COVID-19 vaccine. The chain links TRBV6-2 or TRBV6-3 to TRBJ1-2; D unresolved. CDR3 loop: CASSLAGLEIYGYTF. CDR3 DNA: TGTGCCAGCAGTCTCGCCGGTCTGGAGATCTATGGCTACACCTTC.